The 27 T cell receptor beta chains presented below share a single source sample, sequenced in a study of T-cell memory formation after mild COVID-19. TCRdb re-called the 5' RACE reads with MiXCR, one entry per CDR3 protein. The sample has approximately 170,000 distinct CDR3 sequences; 13% are singletons. The source material was PBMCs or a T cell subset sorted from them (not recorded which). These receptor sequences come from a man between 18 and 29 years old who had mild COVID-19 (a few samples of this study predate the infection). Cell type and time point are not known.

The chain employs TRBV29-1 and TRBJ2-7; D possibly matches TRBD1 or TRBD2 (5 bases each). The V end lost 2 bases, the J end lost 4 bases, and 9 bases lay between the germline ends. Germline values: CDR1 SQVTM, CDR2 ANQGSEA. The CDR3 has 12 amino acids. CDR3 region: CSVERDGYEQYF. Here the CDR3 DNA reads TGCAGCGTTGAAAGGGACGGATACGAGCAGTACTTC.

This clonotype was detected only a few times. This sequence joins TRBV10-2 and TRBJ2-3; TRBD2 agrees at 9 bases. The CDR3 spans 16 residues. From germline, CDR1 is WSHSY and CDR2 SAAADI. J gave up 3 bases and V 6 bases, and 10 bases lay outside the gene matches. CDR3 sequence reads: CASRQLRAGGTDTQYF. Here the CDR3 DNA reads TGCGCCAGCAGGCAACTTAGAGCGGGGGGAACAGATACGCAGTATTTT.

This clonotype appeared a few times. The chain combines TRBV7-2 with TRBJ1-6, with 9 positions matching TRBD1. The junction had 3 bases not matched to a gene; V was cut back by 4 bases and J by 8 bases. CDR3 length equals 14 residues. Germline values: CDR1 SGHTA, CDR2 FQGNSA. The CDR3 DNA sequence: TGTGCCAGCAGCTCCGGGACAGGGTATTCACCCCTCCACTTT. Protein: CASSSGTGYSPLHF.

This clonotype turned up a few times. The V and J genes are TRBV4-3 and TRBJ1-1, with unresolved D. The CDR3 runs 14 residues. Germline CDR1 LGHNA, CDR2 YSLEER. The ends were cut back, 1 base at V and 7 bases at J, with 13 bases in the middle. The CDR3, as DNA: TGCGCCAGCAGCCAAGGGGCGGACGGGGATGAAGCTTTCTTT. Its protein is CASSQGADGDEAFF.

The chain has TRBV20-1 and TRBJ2-2; 7 positions agree with TRBD2. The CDR3 consists of 14 residues. CDR1 and CDR2 from the germline V gene are DFQATT and SNEGSKA (reference sequence). Losses at the gene ends were 2 bases for V and 7 bases for J; bases not matched to a gene: 7. CDR3 in amino acids: CSARLASGYGELFF. CDR3 in DNA: TGCAGTGCTAGATTGGCTAGCGGATACGGGGAGCTGTTTTTT.

The chain recombines TRBV5-1 with TRBJ1-2, with 8 bases aligning to TRBD1. The ends lost 4 bases at V and 4 bases at J; junction bases unmatched: 3. The CDR3 loop spans 13 amino acids. Germline V CDR1 and CDR2: SGHRS, YFSETQ. In DNA, the CDR3 is TGCGCCAGCAGCATGGACAGGGCCTATGGCTACACCTTC. Translated: CASSMDRAYGYTF. Supplemented by reference TRBV5-1 and TRBJ1-2, the full variable domain reads KAGVTQTPRYLIKTRGQQVTLSCSPISGHRSVSWYQQTPGQGLQFLFEYFSETQRNKGNFPGRFSGRQFSNSRSEMNVSTLELGDSALYLCASSMDRAYGYTFGSGTRLTVV.

CDR3 sequence reads: CASSEVGASSYNEQFF. CDR3 sequence (DNA): TGCGCCAGTTCTGAGGTTGGGGCAAGCTCCTACAATGAGCAGTTCTTC. The chain recombines TRBV4-1 with TRBJ2-1; possible D gene TRBD1, 5 bases. Trimming shortened V by 9 bases and J by 0 bases, and 18 bases separated the two germline ends. The length of the CDR3 is 16 residues. From germline, CDR1 is MGHRA and CDR2 YSYEKL.

The chain links TRBV6-2 or TRBV6-3 to TRBJ2-7; D is possibly TRBD2 (5 bases). Trimming stripped 6 bases from V and 9 bases from J, with 18 bases between. Germline-derived CDR1 and CDR2 are MNHEY and SVGEGT. CDR3 length equals 13 residues. This CDR3 reads CASSHGLVPGQYV. The CDR3 nucleotides are TGTGCCAGCAGCCACGGACTCGTCCCCGGGCAGTACGTC.

This chain joins TRBV4-1 and TRBJ1-2; 11 bases agree with TRBD1. Germline trimming cut 2 bases from V and 2 bases from J; bases unmatched to any gene: 4. Germline-derived CDR1 and CDR2 are MGHRA and YSYEKL. The CDR3 totals 16 residues. The CDR3: CASSQPGQGANYGYTF. CDR3 coding DNA: TGCGCCAGCAGCCAACCCGGACAGGGGGCAAACTATGGCTACACCTTC.

J is TRBJ1-1 and V is TRBV5-4; D may be TRBD1 (6 bases). From germline, CDR1 is SGHNT and CDR2 YYREEE (reference sequence). Between the trimmed V and J ends, which lost 3 bases and 3 bases, there was a span of 21 bases. The CDR3 spans 17 residues. The CDR3 reads CASSWEIYREGDTEAFF. The CDR3 nucleotides read TGTGCCAGCAGCTGGGAGATATACAGGGAGGGGGACACTGAAGCTTTCTTT.

J is TRBJ2-3 and V is TRBV4-3; no clear D gene. Per the germline V gene, CDR1 is LGHNA and CDR2 is YSLEER. This CDR3 comprises 14 residues. The V and J ends lost 0 bases and 5 bases respectively, with 9 bases between them. CDR3 sequence reads: CASSQDLTRDTQYF. Here the CDR3 DNA reads TGCGCCAGCAGCCAAGATTTAACACGAGATACGCAGTATTTT.

This clonotype was found a few times. The chain carries TRBV6-5 and TRBJ1-1; D ambiguous. V lost 4 bases to trimming and J lost 4 bases, with 16 bases between them. The CDR3 sequence is 15 residues long. The germline V gene encodes CDR1 MNHEY and CDR2 SVGAGI. CDR3 amino acids: CASSFRRSVGTEAFF. The CDR3 nucleotides are TGTGCCAGCAGTTTCCGGAGGTCGGTGGGCACTGAAGCTTTCTTT.

This clonotype was seen more than once but under ten times. The chain recombines TRBV4-2 with TRBJ2-5, with TRBD2 matching 7 bases. The CDR3 has 16 amino acids. Germline V CDR1 and CDR2: LGHNA, YNFKEQ. The V and J ends lost 4 bases and 5 bases, in that order; junction bases with no gene match: 13. CDR3 bases: TGTGCCAGCAGCCCCGCCGTGGCTAGCGGCCGGGAGACCCAGTACTTC. This sequence encodes CASSPAVASGRETQYF.

This clonotype was counted between two and nine times. V gene TRBV5-1 combines with J gene TRBJ2-1; the D gene is possibly TRBD2 (7 bases). CDR1 is SGHRS and CDR2 is YFSETQ in the germline V gene. V was cut by 4 bases and J by 6 bases, with 17 bases left in between. The CDR3 contains 15 residues. CDR3 residues: CASSPLGGGVNEQFF. CDR3 bases: TGCGCCAGCAGCCCCTTAGGGGGGGGAGTCAATGAGCAGTTCTTC. The full variable domain, with the rest looked up from reference TRBV5-1 and TRBJ2-1, is KAGVTQTPRYLIKTRGQQVTLSCSPISGHRSVSWYQQTPGQGLQFLFEYFSETQRNKGNFPGRFSGRQFSNSRSEMNVSTLELGDSALYLCASSPLGGGVNEQFFGPGTRLTVL.

V is TRBV25-1 and J is TRBJ2-7; D gene unclear. The germline V gene has CDR1 MGHDK and CDR2 SYGVNS. Between the trimmed V and J ends, which lost 5 bases and 5 bases, there was a span of 7 bases. CDR3 size: 11 residues. This chain's CDR3 is CASSPKNEQYF. The CDR3 DNA reads TGTGCCAGCAGTCCCAAAAACGAGCAGTACTTC.

This clonotype was picked up a small number of times. The chain combines TRBV9 with TRBJ1-1; D uncertain. The V gene lost 3 bases and the J gene lost 4 bases, with 19 bases spanning the gap. This CDR3 is 16 amino acids long. Germline-derived CDR1 and CDR2 are SGDLS and YYNGEE. CDR3 nucleotide sequence: TGTGCCAGCAGCGGAGCATCTAACTCAGGAGGCACTGAAGCTTTCTTT. It codes for CASSGASNSGGTEAFF.

This clonotype was seen a handful of times. The CDR3 DNA sequence: TGCGCCAGCAGCTTGGCAGGGGCGCCGGGCACCGGGGAGCTGTTTTTT. Translated, it gives CASSLAGAPGTGELFF. The chain employs TRBV5-1 and TRBJ2-2, with D possibly matching TRBD1 (6 bases). Per the germline V gene, CDR1 is SGHRS and CDR2 is YFSETQ. The CDR3 length is 16 residues. Trimming took 0 bases from V and 4 from J, leaving 13 bases between them. The full variable domain, in which reference TRBV5-1 and TRBJ2-2 provide the parts outside the CDR3, is KAGVTQTPRYLIKTRGQQVTLSCSPISGHRSVSWYQQTPGQGLQFLFEYFSETQRNKGNFPGRFSGRQFSNSRSEMNVSTLELGDSALYLCASSLAGAPGTGELFFGEGSRLTVL.

This clonotype showed up many times. The V and J genes are TRBV5-1 and TRBJ2-5; TRBD2 matches at 8 bases. J was trimmed by 5 bases and V by 2 bases; bases with no gene match: 8. This CDR3 comprises 15 residues. CDR1 is SGHRS and CDR2 is YFSETQ in the germline V gene. The CDR3 spells CASSFLAGSGETQYF. CDR3 bases: TGCGCCAGCAGCTTTTTAGCGGGGAGTGGGGAGACCCAGTACTTC.

In DNA form, the CDR3 reads TGTGCCAGCAGGTTAACGGCGGGGCCGAACTATGGCTACACCTTC. Encoded protein: CASRLTAGPNYGYTF. The chain couples TRBV28 to TRBJ1-2, with D perhaps TRBD1 (5 bases). The CDR3 covers 15 residues. Germline CDR1 reads MDHEN; CDR2 reads SYDVKM. V was cut by 6 bases and J by 2 bases, with 16 bases left in between.

Many counts were recorded for this clonotype. J is TRBJ2-5 and V is TRBV7-2, with TRBD1 identical over 11 bases. The junction had 1 base not matched to a gene; V was cut back by 5 bases and J by 2 bases. CDR3 length equals 14 residues. Germline V gene sequence: CDR1 SGHTA, CDR2 FQGNSA. For the CDR3, the DNA is TGTGCCAGCAGCCGGGACAGGGGGCAAGAGACCCAGTACTTC. It specifies CASSRDRGQETQYF. The full variable domain, in which reference TRBV7-2 and TRBJ2-5 provide the parts outside the CDR3, is GAGVSQSPSNKVTEKGKDVELRCDPISGHTALYWYRQSLGQGLEFLIYFQGNSAPDKSGLPSDRFSAERTGGSVSTLTIQRTQQEDSAVYLCASSRDRGQETQYFGPGTRLLVL.

This clonotype was seen more than once but under ten times. The chain has TRBV7-2 and TRBJ2-4, with D maybe TRBD2 (6 bases). V lost 5 bases, J lost 0 bases, and 17 bases lay in between. Germline CDR1 reads SGHTA; CDR2 reads FQGNSA. This CDR3 has 17 amino acids. The CDR3 spells CASSPQRRDLAKNIQYF. The CDR3 nucleotides read TGTGCCAGCAGCCCCCAAAGGCGGGATTTAGCCAAAAACATTCAGTACTTC.

The J gene is TRBJ2-1, the V gene TRBV6-2 or TRBV6-3; 8 nucleotides match TRBD2. This CDR3 spans 15 amino acids. J gave up 10 bases and V 5 bases, and 13 bases lay outside the gene matches. CDR1 MNHEY and CDR2 SVGEGT come from the germline V gene. CDR3 sequence (DNA): TGTGCCAGCAGTCCCTCCGGGGGGGCAAGGGGGGAGCAGTTCTTC. It yields the protein CASSPSGGARGEQFF.

J is TRBJ1-4 and V is TRBV5-1; D not resolved. Germline values: CDR1 SGHRS, CDR2 YFSETQ. This CDR3 has 14 residues. With 1 base removed from V and 6 bases from J, the gap between germline ends came to 10 bases. The CDR3 nucleotides are TGCGCCAGCAGCTTGAAGGCGGGTGATGAAAAACTGTTTTTT. Protein product: CASSLKAGDEKLFF.

This rearrangement joins TRBV11-3 to TRBJ2-6, with 11 bases aligning to TRBD1. The germline V gene encodes CDR1 SGHNT and CDR2 YENEEA. The trim removed 5 bases at V and 4 bases at J, leaving 10 bases unmatched. This CDR3 is built from 18 residues. Written as DNA, the CDR3 is TGTGCCAGCAGCAATTCCGGGACAGGGGGTGGAGGGGCCAACGTCCTGACTTTC. Translated, it gives CASSNSGTGGGGANVLTF.

This clonotype was counted ten times or more. The genes are TRBV18 and TRBJ2-7, with a tentative D call TRBD2 (5 bases). The CDR3 loop spans 14 amino acids. Trimming shortened V by 0 bases and J by 2 bases, and 8 bases separated the two germline ends. Germline assignment: CDR1 KGHSH and CDR2 LQKENI. CDR3: CASSPPTGTYEQYV. Written as DNA, the CDR3 is TGTGCCAGCTCACCACCGACGGGGACCTACGAGCAGTACGTC.

This clonotype was counted between two and nine times. The chain combines TRBV7-8 with TRBJ2-1, with D possibly TRBD1 on 7 matching bases. V was trimmed by 5 bases and J by 7 bases, leaving 21 bases between them. The CDR3 is 16 amino acids. Germline CDR1 reads SGHVS; CDR2 reads FQNEAQ. The CDR3 spells CASSQGGGTAVNEQFF. CDR3 nucleotides: TGTGCCAGCAGCCAAGGTGGCGGGACAGCAGTTAATGAGCAGTTCTTC.

The chain couples TRBV20-1 to TRBJ2-1, with D possibly matching TRBD2 (7 bases). Looked up from germline, CDR1 is DFQATT and CDR2 is SNEGSKA (reference sequence). The V and J ends lost 5 bases and 5 bases respectively, with 16 bases between them. The CDR3 runs 14 residues. The DNA for the CDR3 is TGCAGTGCTGTGCGGGGGCCCGTAGACAATGAGCAGTTCTTC. Translating gives CSAVRGPVDNEQFF.